The present entry profiles one T cell receptor (beta chain) with its context. No antigen is known for it. This specimen belongs to a study of OX40 agonist ivuxolimab in advanced cancers. Generated by immunoSEQ multiplex PCR, the TCRdb table keeps only in-frame clones and is missing some. The table records around 80,000 clones, approximately 85% of them present only once. General study findings and limits: Antigen specificity was not determined for the expanded peripheral T cells.

The material sequenced was CD4+ or CD8+ T cells sorted from blood, taken in a trial of the OX40 agonist ivuxolimab. The clonotype originates from an adult with an advanced solid tumor such as melanoma, head and neck, liver or kidney cancer.

The CDR3, as DNA: TGTGCCAGCAGCTTAGAGCCCTTCGGCGAGCAGTACTTC. Protein: CASSLEPFGEQYF. The chain carries TRBV11-1 and TRBJ2-7; D gene unclear. The germline V gene encodes CDR1 SGHAT and CDR2 FQDESV (reference sequence). There are 13 residues in the CDR3. Between the trimmed V and J ends, which lost 1 base and 6 bases, there was a span of 10 bases.